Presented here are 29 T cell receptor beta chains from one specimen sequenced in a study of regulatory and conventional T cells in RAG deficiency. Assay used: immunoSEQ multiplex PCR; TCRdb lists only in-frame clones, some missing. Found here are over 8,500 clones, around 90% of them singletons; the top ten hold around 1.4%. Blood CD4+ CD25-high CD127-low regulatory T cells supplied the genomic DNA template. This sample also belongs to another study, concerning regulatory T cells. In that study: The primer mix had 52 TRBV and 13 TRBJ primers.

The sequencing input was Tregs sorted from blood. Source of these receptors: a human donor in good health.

The CDR3 bases are TGTGCCAGCTCACACGGGAGCCTCAACGAGCAGTACTTC. Protein product: CASSHGSLNEQYF. V gene TRBV18 combines with J gene TRBJ2-7; possibly TRBD2 for D (6 bases). Trimming stripped 4 bases from V and 5 bases from J, with 12 bases between. The CDR3 loop spans 13 amino acids. Germline V gene lookup returns CDR1 KGHSH and CDR2 LQKENI.

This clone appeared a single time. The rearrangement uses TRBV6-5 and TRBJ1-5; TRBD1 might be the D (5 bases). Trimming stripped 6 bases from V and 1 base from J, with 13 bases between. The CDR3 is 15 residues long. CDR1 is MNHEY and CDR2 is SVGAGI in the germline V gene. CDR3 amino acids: CASRFREQSNQPQHF. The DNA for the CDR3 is TGTGCCAGCAGATTCAGGGAGCAAAGCAATCAGCCCCAGCATTTT.

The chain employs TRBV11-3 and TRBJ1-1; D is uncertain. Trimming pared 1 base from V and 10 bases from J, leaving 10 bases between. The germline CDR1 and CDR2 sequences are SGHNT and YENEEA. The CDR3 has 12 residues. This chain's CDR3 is CASSLGGIRAFF. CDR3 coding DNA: TGTGCCAGCAGCTTAGGAGGTATCAGAGCTTTCTTT.

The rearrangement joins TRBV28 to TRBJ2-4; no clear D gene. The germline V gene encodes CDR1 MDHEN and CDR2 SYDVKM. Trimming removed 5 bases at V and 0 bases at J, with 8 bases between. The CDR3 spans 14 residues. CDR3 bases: TGTGCCAGCAGTAAAGCCTTAGCCAAAAACATTCAGTACTTC. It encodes CASSKALAKNIQYF.

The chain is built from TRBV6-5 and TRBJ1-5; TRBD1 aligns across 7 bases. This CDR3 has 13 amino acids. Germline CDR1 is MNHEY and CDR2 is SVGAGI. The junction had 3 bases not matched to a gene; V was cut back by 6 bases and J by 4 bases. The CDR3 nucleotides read TGTGCCAGCAGGAAGACAGGGAATCAGCCCCAGCATTTT. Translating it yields CASRKTGNQPQHF.

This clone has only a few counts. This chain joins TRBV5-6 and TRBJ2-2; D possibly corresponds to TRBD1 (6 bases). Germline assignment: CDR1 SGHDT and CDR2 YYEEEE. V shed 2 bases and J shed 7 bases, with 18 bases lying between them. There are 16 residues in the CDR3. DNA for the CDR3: TGTGCCAGCAGCTTTCTATCTACAGGGTTTGGCGGGGAGCTGTTTTTT. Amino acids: CASSFLSTGFGGELFF.

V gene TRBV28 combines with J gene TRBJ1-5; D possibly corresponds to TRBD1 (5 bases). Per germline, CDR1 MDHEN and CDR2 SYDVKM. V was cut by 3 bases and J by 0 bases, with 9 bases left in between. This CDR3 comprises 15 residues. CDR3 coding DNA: TGTGCCAGCAGTTTTGCAGGGCTTAGCAATCAGCCCCAGCATTTT. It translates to CASSFAGLSNQPQHF.

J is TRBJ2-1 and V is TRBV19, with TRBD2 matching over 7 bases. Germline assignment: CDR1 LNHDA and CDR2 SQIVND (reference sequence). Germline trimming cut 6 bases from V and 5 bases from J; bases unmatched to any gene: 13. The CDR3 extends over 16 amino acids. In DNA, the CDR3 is TGTGCCAGTAGCCCCGGAGCGGGGAGAAGAAACAATGAGCAGTTCTTC. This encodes CASSPGAGRRNNEQFF.

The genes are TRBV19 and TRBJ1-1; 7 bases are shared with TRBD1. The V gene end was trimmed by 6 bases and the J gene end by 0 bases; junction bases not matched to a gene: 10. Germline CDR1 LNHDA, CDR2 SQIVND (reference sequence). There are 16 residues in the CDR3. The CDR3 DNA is TGTGCCAGTAGCACAGGGGTCAACCGAATGAACACTGAAGCTTTCTTT. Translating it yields CASSTGVNRMNTEAFF.

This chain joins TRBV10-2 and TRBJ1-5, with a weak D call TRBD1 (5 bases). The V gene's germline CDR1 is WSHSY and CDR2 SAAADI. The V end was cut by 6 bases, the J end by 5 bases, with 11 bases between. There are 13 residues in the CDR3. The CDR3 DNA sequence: TGCGCCAGCAGGGGGCTAGGGGATCAGCCCCAGCATTTT. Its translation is CASRGLGDQPQHF.

The CDR3 DNA reads as TGTGCCAGCAGTTACTCACAGGGGGAAGCTTTCTTT. It translates to CASSYSQGEAFF. This chain joins TRBV6-5 and TRBJ1-1, with TRBD1 matching over 7 bases. This CDR3 contains 12 residues. CDR1 is MNHEY, CDR2 SVGAGI, per germline. The ends lost 0 bases at V and 8 bases at J; junction bases unmatched: 0.

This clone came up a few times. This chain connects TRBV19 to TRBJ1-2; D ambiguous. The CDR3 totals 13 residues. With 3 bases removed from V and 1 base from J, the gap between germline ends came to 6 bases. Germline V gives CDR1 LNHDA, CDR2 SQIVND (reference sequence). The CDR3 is CASSIKINYGYTF. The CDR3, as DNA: TGTGCCAGTAGTATCAAGATTAACTATGGCTACACCTTC.

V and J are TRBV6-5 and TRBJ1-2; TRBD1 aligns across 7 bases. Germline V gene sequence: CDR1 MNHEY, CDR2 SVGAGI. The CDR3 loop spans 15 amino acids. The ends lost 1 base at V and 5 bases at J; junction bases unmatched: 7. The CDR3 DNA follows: TGTGCCAGCAGTTACTTTCAGGGGGGGAAGTATGGCTACACCTTC. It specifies CASSYFQGGKYGYTF.

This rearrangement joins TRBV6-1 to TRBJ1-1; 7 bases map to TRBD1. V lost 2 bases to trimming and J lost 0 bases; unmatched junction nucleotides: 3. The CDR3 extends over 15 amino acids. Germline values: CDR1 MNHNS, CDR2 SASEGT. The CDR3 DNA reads TGTGCCAGCAGTGAAATAGGGACAGTGAACACTGAAGCTTTCTTT. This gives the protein CASSEIGTVNTEAFF.

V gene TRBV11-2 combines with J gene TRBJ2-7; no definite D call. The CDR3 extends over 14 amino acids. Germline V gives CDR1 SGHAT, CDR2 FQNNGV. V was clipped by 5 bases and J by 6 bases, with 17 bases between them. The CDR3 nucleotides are TGTGCCAGCAGCCTCGGCGGAAGTAGGCCCGAGCAGTACTTC. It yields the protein CASSLGGSRPEQYF.

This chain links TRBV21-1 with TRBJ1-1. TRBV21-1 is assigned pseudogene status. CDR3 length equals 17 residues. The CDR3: CASRSLIATQIRTEAFF. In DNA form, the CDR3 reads TGTGCCAGCAGAAGTTTGATAGCTACACAAATTCGCACTGAAGCTTTCTTT.

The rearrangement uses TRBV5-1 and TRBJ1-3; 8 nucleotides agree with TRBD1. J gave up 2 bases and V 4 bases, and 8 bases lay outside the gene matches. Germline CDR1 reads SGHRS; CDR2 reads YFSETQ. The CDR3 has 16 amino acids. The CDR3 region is CASSPFGTGTGNTIYF. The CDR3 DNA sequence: TGCGCCAGCAGCCCTTTTGGGACAGGTACTGGAAACACCATATATTTT.

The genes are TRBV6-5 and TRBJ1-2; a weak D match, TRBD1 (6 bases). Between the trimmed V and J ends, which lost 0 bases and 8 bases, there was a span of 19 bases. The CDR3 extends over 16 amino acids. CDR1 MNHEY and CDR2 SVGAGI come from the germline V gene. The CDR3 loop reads CASSYSLTTGKGGYTF. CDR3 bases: TGTGCCAGCAGTTACTCGTTGACCACAGGGAAAGGAGGCTACACCTTC.

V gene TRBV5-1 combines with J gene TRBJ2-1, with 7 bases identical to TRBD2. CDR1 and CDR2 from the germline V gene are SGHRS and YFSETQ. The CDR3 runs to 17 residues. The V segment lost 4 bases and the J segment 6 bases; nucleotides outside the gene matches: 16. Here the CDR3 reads CASSIYGLDQMGNEQFF. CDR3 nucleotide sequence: TGCGCCAGCAGCATCTACGGACTAGATCAGATGGGCAATGAGCAGTTCTTC.

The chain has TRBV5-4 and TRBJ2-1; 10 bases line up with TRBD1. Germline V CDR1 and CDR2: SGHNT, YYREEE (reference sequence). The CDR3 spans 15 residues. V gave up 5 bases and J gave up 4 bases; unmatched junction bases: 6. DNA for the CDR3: TGTGCCAGCAGATACGGACAGGGGGAATACAATGAGCAGTTCTTC. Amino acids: CASRYGQGEYNEQFF.

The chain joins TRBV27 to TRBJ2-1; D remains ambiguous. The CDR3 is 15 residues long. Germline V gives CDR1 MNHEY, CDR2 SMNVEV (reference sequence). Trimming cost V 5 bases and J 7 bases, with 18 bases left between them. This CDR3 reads CASSPSTAVGNEQFF. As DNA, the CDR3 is TGTGCCAGCAGTCCCTCGACGGCGGTCGGGAATGAGCAGTTCTTC.

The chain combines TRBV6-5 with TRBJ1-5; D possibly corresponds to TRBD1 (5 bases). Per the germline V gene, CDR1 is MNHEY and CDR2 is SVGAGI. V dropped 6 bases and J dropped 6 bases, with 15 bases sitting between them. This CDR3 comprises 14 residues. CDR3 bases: TGTGCCAGCAGCCCCGTAGGGGCTCGTCAGCCCCAGCATTTT. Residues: CASSPVGARQPQHF.

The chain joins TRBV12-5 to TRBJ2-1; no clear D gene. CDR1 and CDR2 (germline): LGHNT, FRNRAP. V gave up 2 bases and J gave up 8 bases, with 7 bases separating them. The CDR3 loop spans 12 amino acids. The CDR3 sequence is CASGLYWDEQFF. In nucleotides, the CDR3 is TGTGCTAGTGGTTTGTACTGGGATGAGCAGTTCTTC.

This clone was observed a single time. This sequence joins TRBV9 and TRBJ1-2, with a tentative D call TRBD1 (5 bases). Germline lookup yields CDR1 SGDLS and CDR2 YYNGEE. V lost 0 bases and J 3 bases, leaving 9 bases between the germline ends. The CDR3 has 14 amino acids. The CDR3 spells CASSVGQLHYGYTF. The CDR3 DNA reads TGTGCCAGCAGCGTAGGACAGCTACACTATGGCTACACCTTC.

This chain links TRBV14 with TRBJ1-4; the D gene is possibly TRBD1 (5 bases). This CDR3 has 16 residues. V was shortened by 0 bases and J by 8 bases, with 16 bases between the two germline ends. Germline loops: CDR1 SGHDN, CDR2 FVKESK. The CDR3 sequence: CASSQDVSWWGEKLFF. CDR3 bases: TGTGCCAGCAGCCAAGATGTATCATGGTGGGGCGAAAAACTGTTTTTT.

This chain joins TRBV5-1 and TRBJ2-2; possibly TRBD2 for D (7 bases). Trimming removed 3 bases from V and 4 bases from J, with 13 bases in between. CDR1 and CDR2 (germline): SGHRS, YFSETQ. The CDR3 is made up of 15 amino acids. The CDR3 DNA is TGCGCCAGCAGCTCACAGGGCGGGGGCACCGGGGAGCTGTTTTTT. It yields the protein CASSSQGGGTGELFF.

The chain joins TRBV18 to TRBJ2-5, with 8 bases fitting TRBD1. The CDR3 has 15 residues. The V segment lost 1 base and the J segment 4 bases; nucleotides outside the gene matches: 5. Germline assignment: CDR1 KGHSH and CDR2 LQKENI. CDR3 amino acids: CASSPLARGPETQYF. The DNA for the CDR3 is TGTGCCAGCTCACCACTCGCCAGGGGGCCAGAGACCCAGTACTTC.

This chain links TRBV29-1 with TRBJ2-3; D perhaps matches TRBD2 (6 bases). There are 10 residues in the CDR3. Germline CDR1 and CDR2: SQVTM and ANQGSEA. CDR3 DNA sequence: TGCACCGGAGGGGCAGATACGCAGTATTTT. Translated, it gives CTGGADTQYF.

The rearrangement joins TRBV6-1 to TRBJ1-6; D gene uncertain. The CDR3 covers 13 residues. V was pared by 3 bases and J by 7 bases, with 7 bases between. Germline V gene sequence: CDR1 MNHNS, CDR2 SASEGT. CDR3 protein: CASSDRLNSPLHF. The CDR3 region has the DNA TGTGCCAGCAGTGACAGGTTGAATTCACCCCTCCACTTT.